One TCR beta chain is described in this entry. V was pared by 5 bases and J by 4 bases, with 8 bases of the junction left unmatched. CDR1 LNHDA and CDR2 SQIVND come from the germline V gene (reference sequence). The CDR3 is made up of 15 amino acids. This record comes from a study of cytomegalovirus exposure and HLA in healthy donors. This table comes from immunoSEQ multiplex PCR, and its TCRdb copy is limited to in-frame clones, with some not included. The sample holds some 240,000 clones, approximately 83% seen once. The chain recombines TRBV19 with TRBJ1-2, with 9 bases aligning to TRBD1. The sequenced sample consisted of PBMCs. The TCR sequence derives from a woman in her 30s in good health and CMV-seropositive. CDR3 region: CASSETGQGVYGYTF. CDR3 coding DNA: TGTGCCAGTAGTGAGACGGGACAGGGTGTCTATGGCTACACCTTC.